The 24 T cell receptor beta chains presented below share a single source sample, sequenced in a study of regulatory T cells in long-lasting Graves disease. HTBI primers from iRepertoire and Arm-PCR of CDR3 regions yielded the TCR beta libraries. In TCRdb, the multiplex PCR reads were re-called with MiXCR into one record per CDR3 protein. The sample lists 550,000 or so distinct CDR3 sequences; around 13% were seen once. Time point described: newly diagnosed GD, antithyroid drugs for less than 3 months. The TCR library was made from RNA that had been extracted from PBMCs in TRIzol. These data are also associated with another study on T cells in Graves' hyperthyroidism and ophthalmopathy.

The specimen comprised peripheral blood mononuclear cells (PBMCs), sampled at new diagnosis, from a patient treated with antithyroid drugs. These receptor sequences come from a woman in her thirties with Graves disease.

In this sample, this clonotype turned up a few times. A read error may explain this, as a much larger clone is one base away. This chain joins TRBV27 and TRBJ2-1, with 14 nucleotides matching TRBD2. V trimming: 7 bases; J trimming: 0 bases; junction bases outside the gene matches: 5. CDR3 length: 17 residues. Per the germline V gene, CDR1 is MNHEY and CDR2 is SMNVEV (reference sequence). The CDR3, as DNA: TGTGCCAGCACCTCTGGGACTAGCGGGAGCTCCTACAATGAGCAGTTCTTC. This codes for CASTSGTSGSSYNEQFF.

This clonotype was seen ten or more times. The V and J genes are TRBV29-1 and TRBJ1-1; D is unclear. Germline values: CDR1 SQVTM, CDR2 ANQGSEA. V was clipped by 7 bases and J by 0 bases, with 9 bases between them. CDR3 length: 12 amino acids. The CDR3 protein is CSAKRLNTEAFF. The DNA of the CDR3 is TGCAGCGCCAAAAGATTGAACACTGAAGCTTTCTTT.

The CDR3 protein is CATRDRGNSPLHF. The CDR3 DNA is TGTGCCACCCGGGACAGGGGCAATTCACCCCTCCACTTT. The V gene is TRBV27, the J gene TRBJ1-6, with 10 bases fitting TRBD1. The CDR3 is 13 residues long. The V and J ends lost 10 bases and 7 bases, in that order; junction bases with no gene match: 4. CDR1 is MNHEY, CDR2 SMNVEV, per germline (reference sequence).

At least ten counts were recorded for this clonotype. This chain uses TRBV3-1 with TRBJ2-5, with a tentative D call TRBD1 (5 bases). The CDR3 loop spans 13 amino acids. Trimming left V 7 bases short and J 4 bases short, with 13 bases between. CDR1 and CDR2 from the germline V gene are LGHDT and YNNKEL (reference sequence). CDR3 nucleotide sequence: TGTGCCAGCAACCAGGGTAGCTTAGAGACCCAGTACTTC. Its translation is CASNQGSLETQYF.

Worth noting for this clonotype: One junction end does not reproduce the germline sequence, and a read error may be involved. The chain links TRBV6-5 to TRBJ2-1; D is unclear. Germline assignment: CDR1 MNHEY and CDR2 SVGAGI. The CDR3 loop spans 17 amino acids. The DNA for the CDR3 is TGTACCAGCAGTTACTACCCACGACTCGGTTTGGACAATGAGCAGTTCTTC. It yields the protein CTSSYYPRLGLDNEQFF.

This clonotype was detected many times. This chain joins TRBV7-9 and TRBJ2-1; TRBD1 is a possible D gene (6 bases). The CDR3 is 17 amino acids. Trimming pared 1 base from V and 3 bases from J, leaving 16 bases between. CDR1 is SEHNR and CDR2 is FQNEAQ in the germline V gene (reference sequence). The CDR3 reads CASSLEQGRGHYNEQFF. CDR3 coding DNA: TGTGCCAGCAGCTTAGAACAAGGCAGGGGCCACTACAATGAGCAGTTCTTC.

This clonotype was seen many times. V is TRBV29-1 and J is TRBJ1-4, with D unclear. CDR1 is SQVTM and CDR2 is ANQGSEA in the germline V gene. This CDR3 has 14 amino acids. Trimming left V 5 bases short and J 3 bases short, with 13 bases between. The CDR3 coding sequence is TGCAGCGTTACACCTGGAGGTTCTAATGAAAAACTGTTTTTT. It encodes CSVTPGGSNEKLFF.

For this clonotype: This may be a read error: a much more frequent sequence differs by one nucleotide. This sequence joins TRBV27 and TRBJ2-3; TRBD2 might be the D (5 bases). The CDR3 length is 15 residues. Between the trimmed V and J ends, which lost 6 bases and 2 bases, there was a span of 15 bases. Germline values: CDR1 MNHEY, CDR2 SMNVEV (reference sequence). The CDR3 bases are TGTGCCAGCAGACTTTTTGCGGGCCTCACAGATACGCAGTATTTT. It yields the protein CASRLFAGLTDTQYF.

The table lists this clonotype with a few counts. The gene calls are TRBV29-1 and TRBJ2-1, with D uncertain. The germline V gene has CDR1 SQVTM and CDR2 ANQGSEA. V was cut by 6 bases and J by 6 bases, with 18 bases left in between. CDR3 length: 14 amino acids. In DNA, the CDR3 is TGCAGCGTGAGGACCTTAGCCTTTGTCAATGAGCAGTTCTTC. It yields the protein CSVRTLAFVNEQFF.

In its sample, this clonotype was seen many times. The rearrangement links TRBV19 to TRBJ1-4; 10 positions match TRBD1. The length of the CDR3 is 16 residues. Unmatched junction bases numbered 6, after V lost 0 bases and J lost 8 bases. Per germline, CDR1 LNHDA and CDR2 SQIVND (reference sequence). This CDR3 is CASSIDWGQGREKLFF. As DNA, the CDR3 is TGTGCCAGTAGTATAGATTGGGGACAGGGGAGAGAAAAACTGTTTTTT.

In this sample, this clonotype turned up a few times. J is TRBJ1-1 and V is TRBV6-5, with D possibly being TRBD1 (6 bases). Germline V gives CDR1 MNHEY, CDR2 SVGAGI. CDR3 length: 12 amino acids. V was pared by 2 bases and J by 8 bases, with 9 bases between. The CDR3: CASSYMTGEAFF. Written as DNA, the CDR3 is TGTGCCAGCAGTTACATGACAGGAGAAGCTTTCTTT.

This clonotype was seen ten or more times. V is TRBV20-1 and J is TRBJ2-1; 7 bases match TRBD2. Per the germline V gene, CDR1 is DFQATT and CDR2 is SNEGSKA (reference sequence). The CDR3 contains 13 residues. After removal of 5 bases from V and 7 bases from J, the junction contained 8 bases not matched to a gene. CDR3 in amino acids: CSASRTSRNEQFF. The CDR3 coding sequence is TGCAGTGCTTCTCGGACTAGTCGGAATGAGCAGTTCTTC.

As concerns this clonotype: A far larger clone differs by one base, so this is likely a read error. This chain uses TRBV11-2 with TRBJ2-1; 8 bases agree with TRBD1. The CDR3 is 13 amino acids. V lost 5 bases, J lost 10 bases, and 7 bases stayed unmatched. Germline lookup yields CDR1 SGHAT and CDR2 FQNNGV. CDR3 DNA: TGTGCCAGCAGCCTAAAGACAGGGGAGGAGCAGTTCTTC. Translation gives CASSLKTGEEQFF.

This clonotype occurred many times. V usage is TRBV27 and J usage is TRBJ2-1, with D tentatively TRBD2 (7 bases). CDR1 and CDR2 from the germline V gene are MNHEY and SMNVEV (reference sequence). The length of the CDR3 is 23 residues. Deletions cut 4 bases from V and 8 bases from J, with 42 bases between. The CDR3 loop reads CASSYPTANDRWKRGEGVDEQFF. DNA of the CDR3: TGTGCCAGCAGTTACCCCACCGCCAACGACAGGTGGAAGAGGGGGGAGGGGGTTGATGAGCAGTTCTTC.

Concerning this clonotype itself: Just one base apart from a much larger clone, this may be a read error. The V gene is TRBV19, the J gene TRBJ2-5; perhaps TRBD1 as D (6 bases). The CDR3 contains 15 residues. Germline assignment: CDR1 LNHDA and CDR2 SQIVND (reference sequence). Here the CDR3 DNA reads TGTGCCAGTAGTAGCAGGGGCGCCTCCCAACAGACCCAGTACTTC. Encoded protein: CASSSRGASQQTQYF.

DNA for the CDR3: TGCGCCAGCAGCCAAGTTCGGACAGGGGGCTCTGGAAACACCATATATTTT. It specifies CASSQVRTGGSGNTIYF. The chain joins TRBV4-1 to TRBJ1-3; 10 bases align to TRBD1. The germline V gene has CDR1 MGHRA and CDR2 YSYEKL. This CDR3 has 17 residues. Losses at the gene ends were 1 base for V and 0 bases for J; bases not matched to a gene: 3.

As concerns this clonotype: This may arise from a read error, as a much more abundant clone is one base away. The rearrangement links TRBV14 to TRBJ2-1; TRBD2 might be the D (5 bases). Per the germline V gene, CDR1 is SGHDN and CDR2 is FVKESK. This CDR3 is built from 16 residues. CDR3 in amino acids: CASIQEGSFAANEQFF. In nucleotides, the CDR3 is TGTGCCAGCATCCAAGAGGGCAGTTTTGCGGCCAATGAGCAGTTCTTC. Drawing the rest from reference TRBV14 and TRBJ2-1, the complete variable domain is EAGVTQFPSHSVIEKGQTVTLRCDPISGHDNLYWYRRVMGKEIKFLLHFVKESKQDESGMPNNRFLAERTGGTYSTLKVQPAELEDSGVYFCASIQEGSFAANEQFFGPGTRLTVL.

In its sample, this clonotype was seen many times. This chain uses TRBV18 with TRBJ2-3; D is ambiguous. V dropped 2 bases and J dropped 5 bases, with 11 bases sitting between them. CDR3 length: 14 residues. In germline, CDR1 is KGHSH, CDR2 LQKENI. Here the CDR3 DNA reads TGTGCCAGCTCACCAGGGCCGGCGGAAGATACGCAGTATTTT. It specifies CASSPGPAEDTQYF.

This clonotype was seen repeatedly, ten times or more. The chain has TRBV28 and TRBJ1-2; D unresolved. The CDR3 runs to 15 residues. V was pared by 0 bases and J by 1 base, with 9 bases between. Germline loops: CDR1 MDHEN, CDR2 SYDVKM. The CDR3 loop is CASSLWGNVNYGYTF. CDR3 coding DNA: TGTGCCAGCAGTTTATGGGGCAACGTTAACTATGGCTACACCTTC.

This chain joins TRBV6-4 and TRBJ2-1; D call uncertain. V was clipped by 6 bases and J by 0 bases, with 15 bases between them. Germline V gives CDR1 MRHNA, CDR2 SNTAGT. This CDR3 has 16 residues. The CDR3 DNA is TGTGCCAGCAGCTTCATACATGCAAGCTCCTACAATGAGCAGTTCTTC. The encoded protein is CASSFIHASSYNEQFF.

This clonotype was seen repeatedly, ten times or more. The chain is built from TRBV28 and TRBJ1-1, with D maybe TRBD1 (6 bases). Germline CDR1 MDHEN, CDR2 SYDVKM. Trimming removed 5 bases at V and 9 bases at J, with 16 bases between. This CDR3 is 13 amino acids long. CDR3: CASSETRDIKAFF. In nucleotides, the CDR3 is TGTGCCAGCAGTGAGACCCGGGACATCAAAGCTTTCTTT. Looking up the rest from reference TRBV28 and TRBJ1-1 gives the full variable domain: DVKVTQSSRYLVKRTGEKVFLECVQDMDHENMFWYRQDPGLGLRLIYFSYDVKMKEKGDIPEGYSVSREKKERFSLILESASTNQTSMYLCASSETRDIKAFFGQGTRLTVV.

This clonotype came up many times. At one of its ends the junction is not consistent with the germline gene, which may arise from a read error. The V gene is TRBV7-3, the J gene TRBJ2-1; 7 bases align to TRBD2. CDR3 length: 15 residues. Germline lookup yields CDR1 SGHTA and CDR2 FQGTGA. The CDR3, as DNA: TGTGTCAGCAGCCCCGGCGGGAGCTCCTACAATGAGCAGTTCTTC. Translated, it gives CVSSPGGSSYNEQFF.

This clonotype was observed many times. The chain joins TRBV28 to TRBJ1-5; D gene ambiguous. The germline CDR1 and CDR2 sequences are MDHEN and SYDVKM. The CDR3 sequence is 14 residues long. V lost 2 bases to trimming and J lost 5 bases, with 10 bases between them. The CDR3 nucleotides are TGTGCCAGCAGTTTACCTGATAGGTATCAGCCCCAGCATTTT. This codes for CASSLPDRYQPQHF.

This clonotype came up once. The genes are TRBV2 and TRBJ1-5; 8 bases are shared with TRBD1. This CDR3 has 14 amino acids. Germline V gene sequence: CDR1 SNHLY, CDR2 FYNNEI. Trimming removed 6 bases from V and 7 bases from J; junction bases left unmatched: 8. The CDR3 here is CASSPGQGRQPQHF. CDR3 DNA: TGTGCCAGCAGCCCCGGACAGGGAAGACAGCCCCAGCATTTT.